Listed below are T cell receptor beta chains from one sample, sequenced in a study of T-cell memory formation after mild COVID-19. A single record per CDR3 protein comes from TCRdb applying MiXCR to the 5' RACE reads. The repertoire consists of about 240,000 distinct CDR3 sequences, with 7.5% to 10% occurring once and the leading ten covering around 23%. Specimen: PBMCs or a T cell subset sorted from them (not recorded which). Receptors originate from a man aged 18 to 35 who had mild COVID-19 (a few samples of this study predate the infection). Cell type and time point are not known. Each CDR3 is given with its conserved first and last residue. The D gene is left open where the match is weak. Clone size is shown for a subset of rows, as once, few, many or a class of expanded clone.

clone size	D gene	V gene	J gene	CDR3 DNA	CDR3 protein
.	TRBD1	TRBV28	TRBJ1-1	TGTGCCAGCAGTCCCTCGACAGGGACTGAAGCTTTCTTT	CASSPSTGTEAFF
many	TRBD2	TRBV7-2	TRBJ2-1	TGTGCCAGCAGCTTAGGGGCGGGGGGTAGTGAGCAGTTCTTC	CASSLGAGGSEQFF
few	.	TRBV7-9	TRBJ2-5	TGTGCCAGCAGCTTAGAGGGACCAGGACAAGAGACCCAGTACTTC	CASSLEGPGQETQYF
.	TRBD1	TRBV20-1	TRBJ2-7	TGCAGTGCTAGTCACAGGGGCTCCTACGAGCAGTACTTC	CSASHRGSYEQYF
.	.	TRBV28	TRBJ2-5	TGTGCCAGCAGGGGCGGGACACACCAAGAGACCCAGTACTTC	CASRGGTHQETQYF
few	.	TRBV7-2	TRBJ1-1	TGTGCCAGCAGCTATTCACAGGGGAACACTGAAGCTTTCTTT	CASSYSQGNTEAFF
.	.	TRBV7-2	TRBJ1-5	TGTGCCAGCAGCTTAGCGACGGGGTCAAAGTATCAGCCCCAGCATTTT	CASSLATGSKYQPQHF
.	.	TRBV9	TRBJ1-1	TGTGCCAGCAGCGTAGGGACTACAGACATGAACACTGAAGCTTTCTTT	CASSVGTTDMNTEAFF
few	.	TRBV5-1	TRBJ1-2	TGCGCCAGCAGCCCTGAGGACCCGGCGGATGGCTACACCTTC	CASSPEDPADGYTF
.	.	TRBV21-1	TRBJ2-3	TGTGCCAGCAGCAATCTAATGGGGACAGGGTTGACAGATACGCAGTATTTT	CASSNLMGTGLTDTQYF
few	.	TRBV7-9	TRBJ1-1	TGTGCCAGCAGCCCACGAGGTCAAGCTTTCTTT	CASSPRGQAFF
.	TRBD1	TRBV7-3	TRBJ2-1	TGTGCCAGCAGCTCCCACCCCCGAGGGGGCTTCGGTGAGCAGTTCTTC	CASSSHPRGGFGEQFF
few	.	TRBV5-5	TRBJ1-3	TGTGCCAGCAGCTTGTTTCTTGAGACGCCGCCCGGGAACACCATATATTTT	CASSLFLETPPGNTIYF
few	.	TRBV7-9	TRBJ2-7	TGTGCCAGCAGCTTAGCCCCGGAAAGGACCTACGAGCAGTACTTC	CASSLAPERTYEQYF
.	TRBD2	TRBV4-3	TRBJ2-1	TGCGCCAGCAGCCAAGGACTCCTAGCGGGGACCTACAATGAGCAGTTCTTC	CASSQGLLAGTYNEQFF
many	.	TRBV5-1	TRBJ1-6	TGCGCCAGCAGCTCAGATGCCAATTCACCCCTCCACTTT	CASSSDANSPLHF
.	.	TRBV7-2	TRBJ1-6	TGTGCCAGCAGGAACTCGGCCCTCCGGGTTAGGAATTCACCCCTCCACTTT	CASRNSALRVRNSPLHF
.	.	TRBV4-1	TRBJ2-1	TGCGCCAGCAGCAAGTATCAGGGCCCCAATGAGCAGTTCTTC	CASSKYQGPNEQFF
few	.	TRBV12-3/TRBV12-4	TRBJ1-2	TGTGCCAGCAGTTTCGAGGGTAGCTATGGCTACACCTTC	CASSFEGSYGYTF
few	.	TRBV5-6	TRBJ2-1	TGTGCCAGCAGCCTCCGTCCGGTGGGGACCGCCTACAATGAGCAGTTCTTC	CASSLRPVGTAYNEQFF
few	.	TRBV9	TRBJ2-5	TGTGCCAGCAGCGTAGCTGGGGCCTCAGAGACCCAGTACTTC	CASSVAGASETQYF
many	.	TRBV12-3/TRBV12-4	TRBJ2-2	TGTGCCAGCAGCCGTTTCGGGGAGAACACCGGGGAGCTGTTTTTT	CASSRFGENTGELFF
many	TRBD1	TRBV10-2	TRBJ1-1	TGCGCCAGCAGAACAGGGGTAGGCACTGAAGCTTTCTTT	CASRTGVGTEAFF
once	.	TRBV5-6	TRBJ2-7	TGTGCCAGCAGCCCTTTGCGGGAAGCAACCTCCTACGAGCAGTACTTC	CASSPLREATSYEQYF
.	.	TRBV5-1	TRBJ2-7	TGCGCCAGCAGTACGTCAGGGTCAATCCCCCCCTACGAGCAGTACTTC	CASSTSGSIPPYEQYF
few	.	TRBV4-3	TRBJ2-7	TGCGCCAGCAGCCTCGCTCGGGGGTCCTGGGCCTACGAGCAGTACTTC	CASSLARGSWAYEQYF
.	TRBD2	TRBV4-3	TRBJ2-1	TGCGCCAGCAGCCGAGGACTAGCGCCCTCCTACAATGAGCAGTTCTTC	CASSRGLAPSYNEQFF
many	.	TRBV2	TRBJ2-7	TGTGCCAGCAGTGAACCGGATCGCTACGAGCAGTACTTC	CASSEPDRYEQYF
.	.	TRBV7-3	TRBJ2-1	TGTGCCAGCAGCTCCCTCCTATCCAATGAGCAGTTCTTC	CASSSLLSNEQFF
.	.	TRBV5-1	TRBJ1-3	TGCGCCAGCAGCTCGGGAGGAACTGCAAACACCATATATTTT	CASSSGGTANTIYF
few	TRBD2	TRBV20-1	TRBJ2-2	TGCAGTGCTAGCCGGGGGGTCAACACCGGGGAGCTGTTTTTT	CSASRGVNTGELFF
.	.	TRBV5-4	TRBJ2-5	TGTGCCAGCAGCTGGGGATCAAGGGGGAGTGGGACCCAGTACTTC	CASSWGSRGSGTQYF
.	.	TRBV6-5	TRBJ1-3	TGTGCCAGCAGTTACGATTTCCGGCGACTCCCTGGAAACACCATATATTTT	CASSYDFRRLPGNTIYF
few	.	TRBV7-9	TRBJ2-5	TGTGCCAGCAGCTTATTTTTGGAGACCCAGTACTTC	CASSLFLETQYF
.	.	TRBV18	TRBJ1-4	TGTGCCAGCTCACCAGCCGGACAGCCGGCGGAAAAACTGTTTTTT	CASSPAGQPAEKLFF
.	TRBD1	TRBV4-3	TRBJ1-5	TGCGCCAGCAGCCTCCGGACAGGGGACCAGCTCCAGCATTTT	CASSLRTGDQLQHF
few	.	TRBV12-3/TRBV12-4	TRBJ1-3	TGTGCCAGCACCGGAGGGGGAAACACCATATATTTT	CASTGGGNTIYF
.	TRBD1	TRBV6-1	TRBJ1-2	TGTGCCAGCATCGCGACGAGACAGGGGGTCCTTAACTATGGCTACACCTTC	CASIATRQGVLNYGYTF
many	.	TRBV6-5	TRBJ1-2	TGTGCCAGCAGAGAATCGGGGGGGCATGGCTACACCTTC	CASRESGGHGYTF
many	.	TRBV3-1	TRBJ1-4	TGTGCCAGCAGCCAAGATTCGCAGGATACTGAAAAACTGTTTTTT	CASSQDSQDTEKLFF
.	.	TRBV7-2	TRBJ1-2	TGTGCCAGCAGTTCCGACAGCCTTAACTATGGCTACACCTTC	CASSSDSLNYGYTF
.	.	TRBV5-4	TRBJ2-3	TGTGCCAGCACCACGGGGTACTGGACAGATACGCAGTATTTT	CASTTGYWTDTQYF
.	TRBD1	TRBV24-1	TRBJ1-2	TGTGCCACCAGTGATTTCTCCGGGACAGGGGCCTATGGCTACACCTTC	CATSDFSGTGAYGYTF
.	.	TRBV6-1	TRBJ2-6	TGTGCCAGCACTGCGACAGGAGTAAAGTCTGGGGCCAACGTCCTGACTTTC	CASTATGVKSGANVLTF
.	TRBD2	TRBV10-3	TRBJ2-1	TGTGCCATCAGCAAAATGGCGGGGGGGCTCAATGAGCAGTTCTTC	CAISKMAGGLNEQFF
few	.	TRBV7-2	TRBJ2-1	TGTGCCAGCAGCTTAGAGTCCACCTACAATGAGCAGTTCTTC	CASSLESTYNEQFF
.	.	TRBV20-1	TRBJ2-7	TGCAGTGCTAGCCATGGGCCAGAGGAGTACTTC	CSASHGPEEYF
.	TRBD2	TRBV6-5	TRBJ2-1	TGTGCCAGCAGTTACACCAGCGGGGGCTACAATGAGCAGTTCTTC	CASSYTSGGYNEQFF
few	.	TRBV5-1	TRBJ2-3	TGCGCCAGCAGCTTGGAGGTGGGGGGAACAGATACGCAGTATTTT	CASSLEVGGTDTQYF
few	TRBD2	TRBV20-1	TRBJ2-3	TGCAGTGCTAGCAAGCGGGGGGGCCGGTTAGATACGCAGTATTTT	CSASKRGGRLDTQYF
.	.	TRBV29-1	TRBJ1-1	TGCAGGGTAGACAGCAACACTGAAGCTTTCTTT	CRVDSNTEAFF
.	TRBD1	TRBV7-9	TRBJ1-4	TGTGCCAGCAACGACCCGGGACAGGTACTGTTTTTT	CASNDPGQVLFF
.	TRBD2	TRBV4-3	TRBJ2-3	TGCGCCAGCAGCCAAGAACCGCAGCGGGGGGGCCCTAGTGGCACAGATACGCAGTATTTT	CASSQEPQRGGPSGTDTQYF